A selection of T cell receptor beta chains follows, all from one sample in a study of Ad26.COV2.S vaccination and SARS-CoV-2 variants. The repertoire was sequenced with immunoSEQ multiplex PCR; TCRdb's copy has only in-frame clones and lacks some. The repertoire holds around 380,000 clones, with 75% to 90% as singletons. This material consisted of peripheral blood, taken in a trial of Ad26.COV2.S vaccine versus placebo. The receptor set was obtained from a person aged 18-65 years who received the Ad26.COV2.S COVID-19 vaccine or a placebo. Both conserved end residues are part of each CDR3. A D gene is named only where the DNA matches it firmly. Rows may omit the clone size; those that give it use once, few, many or a size class.

J: TRBJ1-1
V: TRBV6-1
length: 14
D: .
size: .
DNA: TGTGCCAGCAGTGAATCGGCGTTAGGCCTTGAAGCTTTCTTT
CDR3: CASSESALGLEAFF

J: TRBJ1-5
V: TRBV29-1
length: 15
D: TRBD1
size: .
DNA: TGCAGCGTTTTACAGGGGGCAAATAGCAATCAGCCCCAGCATTTT
CDR3: CSVLQGANSNQPQHF

J: TRBJ2-5
V: TRBV29-1
length: 14
D: .
size: .
DNA: TGCAGCGTTGCCTCTCCTGCTAGAGAAGAGACCCAGTACTTC
CDR3: CSVASPAREETQYF

J: TRBJ2-1
V: TRBV5-1
length: 14
D: .
size: .
DNA: TGCGCCAGCACGTGGATTGGGGTTTACAATGAGCAGTTCTTC
CDR3: CASTWIGVYNEQFF

J: TRBJ2-7
V: TRBV15
length: 15
D: TRBD1
size: .
DNA: TGTGCCACCAGCGTGCCGGGACAGGGAAACCACGAGCAGTACTTC
CDR3: CATSVPGQGNHEQYF

J: TRBJ1-1
V: TRBV10-1
length: 14
D: TRBD1
size: .
DNA: TGCGCCAGCAGTGAGGGGACAGAAGGCACTGAAGCTTTCTTT
CDR3: CASSEGTEGTEAFF

J: TRBJ2-3
V: TRBV5-4
length: 16
D: TRBD2
size: .
DNA: TGTGCCAGCACCAAAGGCAGCGGGGGGAGCACAGATACGCAGTATTTT
CDR3: CASTKGSGGSTDTQYF

J: TRBJ2-7
V: TRBV11-2
length: 13
D: .
size: .
DNA: TGTGCCAGCAGCTCGGGACCCGACTACGAGCAGTACTTC
CDR3: CASSSGPDYEQYF

J: TRBJ1-1
V: TRBV10-2
length: 14
D: .
size: .
DNA: TGCGCCAGCAGTAATCGGGGGACGAACACTGAAGCTTTCTTT
CDR3: CASSNRGTNTEAFF

J: TRBJ2-2
V: TRBV11-3
length: 16
D: TRBD2
size: .
DNA: TGTGCCAGCAGCCCGCGGACTAGCGGGGGAGCCGGGGAGCTGTTTTTT
CDR3: CASSPRTSGGAGELFF

J: TRBJ1-1
V: TRBV5-1
length: 15
D: .
size: .
DNA: TGCGCCAGCAGCCCGCGGGTGGAAGGGGGTACTGAAGCTTTCTTT
CDR3: CASSPRVEGGTEAFF

J: TRBJ2-3
V: TRBV5-5
length: 16
D: .
size: .
DNA: TGTGCCAGCAGCCTCCCCGGGGGGACAGGCACAGATACGCAGTATTTT
CDR3: CASSLPGGTGTDTQYF

J: TRBJ1-6
V: TRBV30
length: 13
D: TRBD1
size: once
DNA: TGTGCCCAGGCGACAGGGTGGAATTCACCCCTCCACTTT
CDR3: CAQATGWNSPLHF

J: TRBJ1-3
V: TRBV10-3
length: 16
D: TRBD1
size: few
DNA: TGTGCCATCAGAGAGCCTATACAGGGGTATGGAAACACCATATATTTT
CDR3: CAIREPIQGYGNTIYF

J: TRBJ2-1
V: TRBV7-2
length: 15
D: .
size: .
DNA: TGTGCCAGCAGCTTGTCGTGGGGGTCCTACAATGAGCAGTTCTTC
CDR3: CASSLSWGSYNEQFF

J: TRBJ2-2
V: TRBV5-1
length: 16
D: .
size: .
DNA: TGCGCCAGCAGCTTGGGGAGGGACAGCTCCACCGGGGAGCTGTTTTTT
CDR3: CASSLGRDSSTGELFF

J: TRBJ1-6
V: TRBV7-7
length: 15
D: .
size: few
DNA: TGTGCCAGCAGCCTAACGGGATTTAGTAATTCACCCCTCCACTTT
CDR3: CASSLTGFSNSPLHF

J: TRBJ1-2
V: TRBV25-1
length: 11
D: .
size: .
DNA: TGTGCCAGCAGGACAGGTGGAGGCTACACCTTC
CDR3: CASRTGGGYTF

J: TRBJ2-7
V: TRBV28
length: 12
D: .
size: .
DNA: TGTGCCAGTAATTTAGGGGCCTACGAGCAGTACTTC
CDR3: CASNLGAYEQYF

J: TRBJ1-1
V: TRBV5-1
length: 15
D: TRBD1
size: .
DNA: TGCGCCAGCAGCCCCGGGACAGGGACGGCCGATGGAGCTTTCTTT
CDR3: CASSPGTGTADGAFF

J: TRBJ2-3
V: TRBV6-5
length: 11
D: .
size: .
DNA: TGTGCCAGCAGTTATGCAGATACGCAGTATTTT
CDR3: CASSYADTQYF

J: TRBJ2-7
V: TRBV6-2/TRBV6-3
length: 14
D: TRBD1
size: .
DNA: TGTGCCAGCAGTCCGCTTACAGGGGTGGCCGAGCAGTACTTC
CDR3: CASSPLTGVAEQYF

J: TRBJ1-1
V: TRBV6-6
length: 14
D: .
size: once
DNA: TGTGCCAGCAGTTACTCGAGGGGCTACACTGAAGCTTTCTTT
CDR3: CASSYSRGYTEAFF

J: TRBJ2-1
V: TRBV6-1
length: 18
D: .
size: .
DNA: TGTGCCAGCAGTGAAGTTAGGGACATTCAGTTTCCCCTCAATGAGCAGTTCTTC
CDR3: CASSEVRDIQFPLNEQFF

J: TRBJ1-4
V: TRBV5-1
length: 15
D: TRBD1
size: .
DNA: TGCGCCAGCAGCTTGGAAGGGGGCCGTAATGAAAAACTGTTTTTT
CDR3: CASSLEGGRNEKLFF

J: TRBJ1-1
V: TRBV7-9
length: 15
D: TRBD1
size: .
DNA: TGTGCCAGCAGCCCGAGGGACAGGCGGAACACTGAAGCTTTCTTT
CDR3: CASSPRDRRNTEAFF

J: TRBJ2-7
V: TRBV27
length: 16
D: TRBD1
size: .
DNA: TGTGCCAGCAGTTTGTCGGGACAGCGCAGCTCCTACGAGCAGTACTTC
CDR3: CASSLSGQRSSYEQYF

J: TRBJ1-2
V: TRBV11-2
length: 14
D: .
size: .
DNA: TGTGCCAGCTCTACAGATATTTTTAACTATGGCTACACCTTC
CDR3: CASSTDIFNYGYTF

J: TRBJ1-2
V: TRBV3-1/TRBV3-2
length: 16
D: .
size: .
DNA: TGTGCCAGCAGCCAAGAGCGGGGACTTCCTAACTATGGCTACACCTTC
CDR3: CASSQERGLPNYGYTF

J: TRBJ2-7
V: TRBV3-1/TRBV3-2
length: 14
D: TRBD1
size: .
DNA: TGTGCCAGCAGCCCTGACAGGGTTGGTTCCGAGCAGTACTTC
CDR3: CASSPDRVGSEQYF

J: TRBJ1-5
V: TRBV27
length: 14
D: .
size: .
DNA: TGTGCCAGCAGCCCAAATTCCAGCAATCAGCCCCAGCATTTT
CDR3: CASSPNSSNQPQHF

J: TRBJ1-1
V: TRBV5-1
length: 15
D: .
size: .
DNA: TGCGCCAGCAGCTTCGGTGTCAGGATGAACACTGAAGCTTTCTTT
CDR3: CASSFGVRMNTEAFF

J: TRBJ2-7
V: TRBV6-5
length: 14
D: .
size: .
DNA: TGTGCCAGCATTTCCCCCTATTACGACTACGAGCAGTACTTC
CDR3: CASISPYYDYEQYF

J: TRBJ1-2
V: TRBV2
length: 13
D: TRBD1
size: many
DNA: TGTGCCAGTTCAGGGGGCGCGGGCTATGGCTACACCTTC
CDR3: CASSGGAGYGYTF

J: TRBJ2-5
V: TRBV13
length: 14
D: .
size: .
DNA: TGTGCCAGCAGCTTAAGGAACAGGCTCGGGACCCAGTACTTC
CDR3: CASSLRNRLGTQYF

J: TRBJ2-1
V: TRBV4-2
length: 14
D: TRBD2
size: .
DNA: TGTGCCAGCAGCCCACTAGCGGGGAACAATGAGCAGTTCTTC
CDR3: CASSPLAGNNEQFF

J: TRBJ1-3
V: TRBV6-5
length: 13
D: .
size: .
DNA: TGTGCCAGCAGTACCGGACAGTTAAACACCATATATTTT
CDR3: CASSTGQLNTIYF

J: TRBJ2-2
V: TRBV11-2
length: 15
D: .
size: .
DNA: TGTGCCAGCAGCTTAAATACGGGGTTGGCCGGGGAGCTGTTTTTT
CDR3: CASSLNTGLAGELFF

J: TRBJ2-7
V: TRBV11-2
length: 14
D: .
size: .
DNA: TGTGCCAGCAGCTTAGAAGGACAGCTTTACGAGCAGTACTTC
CDR3: CASSLEGQLYEQYF

J: TRBJ1-1
V: TRBV6-5
length: 14
D: .
size: .
DNA: TGTGCCAGCAGTAACGGACAGTGGCGGGGTGAAGCTTTCTTT
CDR3: CASSNGQWRGEAFF

J: TRBJ1-1
V: TRBV5-1
length: 15
D: .
size: .
DNA: TGCGCCAGCAGCCGCACTTTGGGGATGAGCGCTGAAGCTTTCTTT
CDR3: CASSRTLGMSAEAFF

J: TRBJ2-1
V: TRBV3-1/TRBV3-2
length: 15
D: .
size: once
DNA: TGTGCCAGCAGCGTGGTAATAGCGGCCTACAATGAGCAGTTCTTC
CDR3: CASSVVIAAYNEQFF

J: TRBJ2-1
V: TRBV11-3
length: 15
D: .
size: .
DNA: TGTGCCAGCAGCCTAGGGTGGGGCGGAGACAATGAGCAGTTCTTC
CDR3: CASSLGWGGDNEQFF

J: TRBJ1-2
V: TRBV2
length: 14
D: .
size: .
DNA: TGTGCCAGCAGTACTATAACGACAGTCCTCGGCTACACCTTC
CDR3: CASSTITTVLGYTF

J: TRBJ1-1
V: TRBV3-1/TRBV3-2
length: 13
D: .
size: .
DNA: TGTGCCAGCAGCTTGCAGAAGAACACTGAAGCTTTCTTT
CDR3: CASSLQKNTEAFF

J: TRBJ1-1
V: TRBV18
length: 16
D: .
size: .
DNA: TGTGCCAGCTCACCAGCCGTCGCGGGGGTCAGCACTGAAGCTTTCTTT
CDR3: CASSPAVAGVSTEAFF

J: TRBJ2-1
V: TRBV5-4
length: 13
D: .
size: .
DNA: TGTGCCAGCAGCTTCCTAATGGGGGTTGAGCAGTTCTTC
CDR3: CASSFLMGVEQFF

J: TRBJ2-5
V: TRBV18
length: 15
D: .
size: .
DNA: TGTGCCAGCTCCGAAGCCGGGGGTCCCCAAGAGACCCAGTACTTC
CDR3: CASSEAGGPQETQYF